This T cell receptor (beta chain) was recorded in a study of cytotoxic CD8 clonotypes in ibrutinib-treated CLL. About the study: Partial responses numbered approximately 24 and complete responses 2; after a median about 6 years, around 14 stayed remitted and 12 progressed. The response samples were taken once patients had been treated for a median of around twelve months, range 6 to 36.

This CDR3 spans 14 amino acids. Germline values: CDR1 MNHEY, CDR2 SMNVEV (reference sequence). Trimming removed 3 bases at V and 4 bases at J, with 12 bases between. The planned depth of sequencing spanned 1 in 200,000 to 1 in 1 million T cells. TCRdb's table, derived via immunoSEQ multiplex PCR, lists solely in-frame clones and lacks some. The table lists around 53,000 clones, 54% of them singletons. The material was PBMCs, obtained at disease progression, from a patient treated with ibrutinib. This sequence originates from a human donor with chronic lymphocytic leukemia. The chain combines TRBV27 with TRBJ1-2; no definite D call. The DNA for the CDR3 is TGTGCCAGCAGTTTGACGGGGAGATTCTATGGCTACACCTTC. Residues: CASSLTGRFYGYTF.